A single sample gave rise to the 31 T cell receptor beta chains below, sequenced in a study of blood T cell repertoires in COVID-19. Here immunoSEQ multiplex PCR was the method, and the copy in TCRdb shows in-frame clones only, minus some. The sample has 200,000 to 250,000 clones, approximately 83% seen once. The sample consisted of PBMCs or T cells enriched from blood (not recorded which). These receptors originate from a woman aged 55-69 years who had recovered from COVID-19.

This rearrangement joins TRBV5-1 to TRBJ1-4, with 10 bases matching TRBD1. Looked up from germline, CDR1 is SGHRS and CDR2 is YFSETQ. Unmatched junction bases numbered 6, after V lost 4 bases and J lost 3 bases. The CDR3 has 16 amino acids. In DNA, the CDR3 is TGCGCCAGCAGCCCCGGGACAGGGGCCGCTAATGAAAAACTGTTTTTT. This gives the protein CASSPGTGAANEKLFF.

The CDR3 DNA sequence: TGCGCCAGCAGCTTGCGGGGGGAGGCCTCGAACACTGAAGCTTTCTTT. Translated, it gives CASSLRGEASNTEAFF. V usage is TRBV5-1 and J usage is TRBJ1-1; possible D gene TRBD1, 5 bases. V gave up 1 base and J gave up 1 base, with 14 bases separating them. The CDR3 is 16 residues long. The V gene's germline CDR1 is SGHRS and CDR2 YFSETQ.

CDR3 bases: TGCGCCAGCAGCGACCGGGACAGGGGTAATGAAAAACTGTTTTTT. Translating gives CASSDRDRGNEKLFF. The gene calls are TRBV10-2 and TRBJ1-4; TRBD1 aligns across 10 bases. CDR3 length: 15 residues. V was pared by 6 bases and J by 4 bases, with 5 bases of the junction left unmatched. Germline CDR1 is WSHSY and CDR2 is SAAADI.

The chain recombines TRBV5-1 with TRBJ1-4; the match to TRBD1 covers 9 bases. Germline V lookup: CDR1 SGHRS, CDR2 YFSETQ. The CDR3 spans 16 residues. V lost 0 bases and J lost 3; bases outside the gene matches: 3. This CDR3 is CASSLGQGDPNEKLFF. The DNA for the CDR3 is TGCGCCAGCAGCTTGGGACAGGGGGACCCTAATGAAAAACTGTTTTTT.

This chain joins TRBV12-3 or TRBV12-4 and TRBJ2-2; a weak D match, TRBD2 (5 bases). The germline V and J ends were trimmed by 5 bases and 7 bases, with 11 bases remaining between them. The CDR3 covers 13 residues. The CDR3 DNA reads TGTGCCAGCAGTCCTACTAGGAACGGGGAGCTGTTTTTT. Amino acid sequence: CASSPTRNGELFF.

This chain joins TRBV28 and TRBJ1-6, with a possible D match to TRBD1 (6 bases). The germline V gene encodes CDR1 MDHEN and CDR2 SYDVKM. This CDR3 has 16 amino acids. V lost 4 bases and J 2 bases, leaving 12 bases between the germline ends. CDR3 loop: CASSSPTGAYNSPLHF. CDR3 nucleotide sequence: TGTGCCAGCAGTTCCCCGACAGGAGCCTATAATTCACCCCTCCACTTT. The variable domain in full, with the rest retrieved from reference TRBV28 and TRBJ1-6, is DVKVTQSSRYLVKRTGEKVFLECVQDMDHENMFWYRQDPGLGLRLIYFSYDVKMKEKGDIPEGYSVSREKKERFSLILESASTNQTSMYLCASSSPTGAYNSPLHFGNGTRLTVT.

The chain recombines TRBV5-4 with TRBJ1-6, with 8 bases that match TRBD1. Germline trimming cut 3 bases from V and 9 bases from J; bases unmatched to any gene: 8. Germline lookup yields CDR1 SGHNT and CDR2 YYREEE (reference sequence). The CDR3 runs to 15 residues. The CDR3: CASSSQGGNSSPLHF. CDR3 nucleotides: TGTGCCAGCAGCTCACAGGGGGGGAATAGTTCACCCCTCCACTTT.

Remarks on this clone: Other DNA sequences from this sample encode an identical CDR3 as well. This CDR3 reads CASSLGLAGGPDTQYF. The CDR3 nucleotides read TGTGCCAGCAGCTTAGGGCTAGCGGGAGGGCCGGATACGCAGTATTTT. The chain joins TRBV7-9 to TRBJ2-3, with 12 bases matching TRBD2. V was pared by 1 base and J by 6 bases, with 5 bases of the junction left unmatched. The germline gives CDR1 SEHNR, CDR2 FQNEAQ (reference sequence). This CDR3 has 16 amino acids.

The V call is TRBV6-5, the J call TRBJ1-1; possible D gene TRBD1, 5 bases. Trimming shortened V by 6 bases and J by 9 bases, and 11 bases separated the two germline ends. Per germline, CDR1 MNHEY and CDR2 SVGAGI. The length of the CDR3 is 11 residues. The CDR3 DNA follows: TGTGCCAGCAGGAGACAGTTTCAAGCTTTCTTT. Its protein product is CASRRQFQAFF.

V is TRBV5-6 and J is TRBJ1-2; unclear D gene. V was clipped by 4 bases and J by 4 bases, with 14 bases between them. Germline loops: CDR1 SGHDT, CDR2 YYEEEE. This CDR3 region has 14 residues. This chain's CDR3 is CASSPDKGSYGYTF. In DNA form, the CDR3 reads TGTGCCAGCAGCCCCGATAAAGGGAGCTATGGCTACACCTTC.

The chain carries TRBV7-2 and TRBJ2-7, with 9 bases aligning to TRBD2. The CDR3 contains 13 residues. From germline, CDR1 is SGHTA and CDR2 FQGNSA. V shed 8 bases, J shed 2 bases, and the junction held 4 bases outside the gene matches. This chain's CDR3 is CASAGGGAYEQYF. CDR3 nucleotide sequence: TGTGCCAGCGCAGGCGGGGGGGCCTACGAGCAGTACTTC.

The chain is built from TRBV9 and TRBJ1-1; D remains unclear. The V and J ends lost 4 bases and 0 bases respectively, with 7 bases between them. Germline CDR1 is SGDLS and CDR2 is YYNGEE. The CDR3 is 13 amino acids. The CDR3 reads CASSSNLNTEAFF. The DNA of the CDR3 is TGTGCCAGCAGCTCAAACTTGAACACTGAAGCTTTCTTT.

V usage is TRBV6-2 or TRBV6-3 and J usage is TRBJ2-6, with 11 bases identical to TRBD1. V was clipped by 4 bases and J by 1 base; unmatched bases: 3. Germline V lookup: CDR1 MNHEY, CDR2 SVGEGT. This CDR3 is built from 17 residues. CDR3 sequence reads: CASSSGTGGSGANVLTF. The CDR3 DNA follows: TGTGCCAGCAGTTCCGGGACAGGGGGTTCTGGGGCCAACGTCCTGACTTTC.

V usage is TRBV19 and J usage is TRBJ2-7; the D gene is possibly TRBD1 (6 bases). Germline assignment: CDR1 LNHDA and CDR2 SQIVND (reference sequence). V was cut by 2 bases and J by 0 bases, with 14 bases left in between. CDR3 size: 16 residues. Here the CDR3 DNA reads TGTGCCAGTAGTATAAGAACAGGGTTTAACTCCTACGAGCAGTACTTC. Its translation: CASSIRTGFNSYEQYF.

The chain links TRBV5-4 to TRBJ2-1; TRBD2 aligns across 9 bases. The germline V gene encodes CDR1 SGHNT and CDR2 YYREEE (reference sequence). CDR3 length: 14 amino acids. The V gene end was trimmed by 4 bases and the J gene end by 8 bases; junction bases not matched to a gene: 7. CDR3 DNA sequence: TGTGCCAGCAGCCCGACTAGCGGAGCTTATGAGCAGTTCTTC. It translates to CASSPTSGAYEQFF.

This CDR3 reads CASRQTSRYNEQFF. Written as DNA, the CDR3 is TGTGCCAGCAGGCAGACTAGCAGATACAATGAGCAGTTCTTC. J is TRBJ2-1 and V is TRBV27; TRBD2 agrees at 7 bases. V lost 6 bases and J lost 4; bases outside the gene matches: 6. The germline V gene has CDR1 MNHEY and CDR2 SMNVEV (reference sequence). This CDR3 spans 14 amino acids.

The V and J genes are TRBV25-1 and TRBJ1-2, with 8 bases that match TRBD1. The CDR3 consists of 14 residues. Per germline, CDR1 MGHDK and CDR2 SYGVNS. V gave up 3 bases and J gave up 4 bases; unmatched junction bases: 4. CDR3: CASSDRGQGYGYTF. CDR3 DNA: TGTGCCAGCAGTGACAGGGGGCAAGGCTATGGCTACACCTTC.

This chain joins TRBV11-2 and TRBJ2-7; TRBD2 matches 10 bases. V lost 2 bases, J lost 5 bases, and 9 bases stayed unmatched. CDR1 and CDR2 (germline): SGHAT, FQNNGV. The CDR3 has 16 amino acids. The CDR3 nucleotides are TGTGCCAGCAGCTTAAAGGGAGCTAGCGGGGGCGACGAGCAGTACTTC. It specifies CASSLKGASGGDEQYF.

The CDR3 DNA reads as TGTGCCAGCAGTTACTCTGGAGGGTCTGGGGCCAACGTCCTGACTTTC. This gives the protein CASSYSGGSGANVLTF. The chain combines TRBV6-2 or TRBV6-3 with TRBJ2-6; a weak D match, TRBD2 (6 bases). Trimming stripped 0 bases from V and 1 base from J, with 7 bases between. Looked up from germline, CDR1 is MNHEY and CDR2 is SVGEGT. The CDR3 loop spans 16 amino acids.

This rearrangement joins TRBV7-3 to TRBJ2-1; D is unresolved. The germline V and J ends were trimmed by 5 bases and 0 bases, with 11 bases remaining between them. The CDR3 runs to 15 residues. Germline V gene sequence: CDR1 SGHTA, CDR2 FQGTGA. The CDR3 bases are TGTGCCAGCAGCCCTGGTGCAGGCTCCTACAATGAGCAGTTCTTC. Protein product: CASSPGAGSYNEQFF.

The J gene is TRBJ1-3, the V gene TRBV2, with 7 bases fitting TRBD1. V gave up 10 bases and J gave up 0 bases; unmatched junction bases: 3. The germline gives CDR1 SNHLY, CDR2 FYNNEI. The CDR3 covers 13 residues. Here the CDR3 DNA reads TGTGCCAACCACAGGGGCTCTGGAAACACCATATATTTT. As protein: CANHRGSGNTIYF.

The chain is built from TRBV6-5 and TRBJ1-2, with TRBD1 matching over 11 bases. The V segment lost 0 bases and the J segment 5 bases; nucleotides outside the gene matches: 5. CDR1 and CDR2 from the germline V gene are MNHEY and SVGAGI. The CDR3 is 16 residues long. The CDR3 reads CASSYSTGTGGYGYTF. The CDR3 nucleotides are TGTGCCAGCAGTTACTCGACCGGGACAGGGGGTTATGGCTACACCTTC.

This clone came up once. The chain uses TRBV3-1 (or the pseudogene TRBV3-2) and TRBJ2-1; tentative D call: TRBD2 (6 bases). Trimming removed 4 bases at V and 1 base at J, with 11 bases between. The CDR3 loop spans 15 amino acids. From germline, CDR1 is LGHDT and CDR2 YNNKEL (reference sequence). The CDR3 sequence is CASSLLAGSYNEQFF. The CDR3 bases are TGTGCCAGCAGCCTTTTGGCGGGGTCCTACAATGAGCAGTTCTTC.

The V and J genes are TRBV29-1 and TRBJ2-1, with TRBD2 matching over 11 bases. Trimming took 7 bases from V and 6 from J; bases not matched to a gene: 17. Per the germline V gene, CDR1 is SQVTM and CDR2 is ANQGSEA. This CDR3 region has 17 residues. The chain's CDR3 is CSGAGVTSGSLRNEQFF. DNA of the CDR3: TGCAGCGGCGCTGGGGTTACTAGCGGGAGTCTTCGCAATGAGCAGTTCTTC.

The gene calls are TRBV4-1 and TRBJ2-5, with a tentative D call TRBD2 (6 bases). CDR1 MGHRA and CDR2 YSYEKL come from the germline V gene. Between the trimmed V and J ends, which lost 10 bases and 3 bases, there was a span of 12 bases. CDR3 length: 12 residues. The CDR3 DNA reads TGCGCCACCTCGGGGGTTAAAGAGACCCAGTACTTC. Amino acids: CATSGVKETQYF.

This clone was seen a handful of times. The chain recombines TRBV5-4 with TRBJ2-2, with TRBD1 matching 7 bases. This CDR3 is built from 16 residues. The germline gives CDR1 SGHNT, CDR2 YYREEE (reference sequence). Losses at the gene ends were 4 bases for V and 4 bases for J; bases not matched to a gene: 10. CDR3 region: CASSARQGMGTGELFF. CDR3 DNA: TGTGCCAGCAGCGCGCGACAGGGAATGGGCACCGGGGAGCTGTTTTTT. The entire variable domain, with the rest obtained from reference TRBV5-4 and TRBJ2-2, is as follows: ETGVTQSPTHLIKTRGQQVTLRCSSQSGHNTVSWYQQALGQGPQFIFQYYREEENGRGNFPPRFSGLQFPNYSSELNVNALELDDSALYLCASSARQGMGTGELFFGEGSRLTVL.

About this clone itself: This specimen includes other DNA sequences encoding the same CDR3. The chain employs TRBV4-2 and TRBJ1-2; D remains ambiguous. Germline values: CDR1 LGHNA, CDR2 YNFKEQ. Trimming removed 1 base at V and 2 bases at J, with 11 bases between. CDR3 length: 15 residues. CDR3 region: CASSQVSGQNYGYTF. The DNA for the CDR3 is TGTGCCAGCAGCCAAGTTAGTGGGCAGAACTATGGCTACACCTTC.

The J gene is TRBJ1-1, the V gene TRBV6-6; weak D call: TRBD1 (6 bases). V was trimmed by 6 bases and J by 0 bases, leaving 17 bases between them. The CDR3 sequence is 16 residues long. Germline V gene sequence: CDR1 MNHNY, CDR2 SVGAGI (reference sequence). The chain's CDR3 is CASRPGGGRMNTEAFF. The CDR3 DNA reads TGTGCCAGCAGACCCGGGGGGGGGCGTATGAACACTGAAGCTTTCTTT.

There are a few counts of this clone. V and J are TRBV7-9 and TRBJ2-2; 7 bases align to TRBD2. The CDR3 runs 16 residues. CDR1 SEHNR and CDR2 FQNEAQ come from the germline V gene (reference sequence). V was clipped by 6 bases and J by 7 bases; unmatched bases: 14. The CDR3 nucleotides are TGTGCCAGCAGTCACCCGGGCGGGGGAGCATTCGGGGAGCTGTTTTTT. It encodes CASSHPGGGAFGELFF. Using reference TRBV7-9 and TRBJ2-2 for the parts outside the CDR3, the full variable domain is DTGVSQNPRHKITKRGQNVTFRCDPISEHNRLYWYRQTLGQGPEFLTYFQNEAQLEKSRLLSDRFSAERPKGSFSTLEIQRTEQGDSAMYLCASSHPGGGAFGELFFGEGSRLTVL.

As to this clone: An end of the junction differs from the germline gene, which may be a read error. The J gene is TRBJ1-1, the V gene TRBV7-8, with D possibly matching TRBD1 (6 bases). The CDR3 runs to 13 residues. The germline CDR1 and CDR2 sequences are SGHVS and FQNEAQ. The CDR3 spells CASSLGQQIESGF. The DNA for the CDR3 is TGTGCCAGCAGCCTAGGACAGCAAATCGAGTCAGGATTT.

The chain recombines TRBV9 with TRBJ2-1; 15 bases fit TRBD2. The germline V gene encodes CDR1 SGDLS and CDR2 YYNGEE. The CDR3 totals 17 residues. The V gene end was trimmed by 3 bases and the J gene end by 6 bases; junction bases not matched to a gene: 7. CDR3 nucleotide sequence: TGTGCCAGCAGCGCCCCCGGGACTAGCGGGGGGACCAATGAGCAGTTCTTC. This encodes CASSAPGTSGGTNEQFF.